The rows below give T cell receptor beta chains drawn from one sample of a study of read filtering for tumor transcriptome and immune sequencing. Each CDR3 protein gets one entry after TCRdb re-called the reads with MiXCR. The table records roughly 69,000 distinct CDR3 sequences, approximately 14% of them present only once. The sequenced sample consisted of a population of CD138-negative cells sorted from bone marrow. Receptors were obtained from a donor older than 35 with multiple myeloma. The CDR3 runs from the conserved cysteine through the conserved F or W. The D gene is left open where the match is weak. The listing skips clone size in some rows; elsewhere it reads once, few, many or a size class.

d_gene: -; abundance: many; v_gene: TRBV20-1; j_gene: TRBJ2-1; CDR3aa: CSAREFTGTEQFF; CDR3nt: TGCAGTGCTAGAGAATTCACGGGTACGGAGCAGTTCTTC
d_gene: TRBD2; abundance: -; v_gene: TRBV29-1; j_gene: TRBJ2-7; CDR3aa: CSASTSVFYERYF; CDR3nt: TGCAGCGCCTCGACTAGCGTCTTCTACGAGCGGTACTTC
d_gene: -; abundance: -; v_gene: TRBV19; j_gene: TRBJ2-5; CDR3aa: CASSIPGETQYF; CDR3nt: TGTGCCAGTAGTATCCCGGGAGAGACCCAGTACTTC
d_gene: -; abundance: many; v_gene: TRBV28; j_gene: TRBJ1-1; CDR3aa: CASSRPGENTEAFF; CDR3nt: TGTGCCAGCAGCCGTCCCGGGGAGAACACTGAAGCTTTCTTT
d_gene: -; abundance: many; v_gene: TRBV27; j_gene: TRBJ2-7; CDR3aa: CASSTQGLKYEQYF; CDR3nt: TGTGCCAGCAGTACCCAGGGTCTTAAATACGAGCAGTACTTC
d_gene: -; abundance: -; v_gene: TRBV2; j_gene: TRBJ1-5; CDR3aa: CASSPEHGGNQPQHF; CDR3nt: TGTGCCAGCTCACCGGAGCATGGGGGCAATCAGCCCCAGCATTTT
d_gene: -; abundance: many; v_gene: TRBV12-3/TRBV12-4; j_gene: TRBJ2-7; CDR3aa: CASSPEGGYEQYF; CDR3nt: TGTGCCAGCAGTCCGGAGGGCGGATACGAGCAGTACTTC
d_gene: TRBD2; abundance: few; v_gene: TRBV5-1; j_gene: TRBJ2-7; CDR3aa: CASSLVPASGRRTYEQYF; CDR3nt: TGCGCCAGCAGCTTGGTTCCGGCTAGCGGGAGGAGAACCTACGAGCAGTACTTC
d_gene: -; abundance: many; v_gene: TRBV10-3; j_gene: TRBJ2-5; CDR3aa: CAISRTTNVQETQYF; CDR3nt: TGTGCCATCAGCCGGACTACCAACGTCCAAGAGACCCAGTACTTC
d_gene: TRBD1; abundance: many; v_gene: TRBV30; j_gene: TRBJ2-1; CDR3aa: CAWRKSGTGSYNEQFF; CDR3nt: TGTGCCTGGAGAAAGTCCGGGACAGGGAGCTACAATGAGCAGTTCTTC
d_gene: -; abundance: large; v_gene: TRBV7-9; j_gene: TRBJ1-4; CDR3aa: CASSLNLAGSNEKLFF; CDR3nt: TGTGCCAGCAGCTTAAATTTGGCCGGGTCTAATGAAAAACTGTTTTTT
d_gene: -; abundance: few; v_gene: TRBV6-1; j_gene: TRBJ1-2; CDR3aa: CASSEGLTGTLQANYGYTF; CDR3nt: TGTGCCAGCAGTGAAGGTCTGACAGGCACTCTACAGGCTAACTATGGCTACACCTTC
d_gene: TRBD1; abundance: -; v_gene: TRBV20-1; j_gene: TRBJ2-1; CDR3aa: CSAREWTGVVGNEQLF; CDR3nt: TGCAGTGCTAGAGAATGGACAGGGGTAGTGGGCAACGAGCAGCTCTTC
d_gene: TRBD2; abundance: few; v_gene: TRBV7-3; j_gene: TRBJ2-1; CDR3aa: CASGLGPPGTSVNEQFF; CDR3nt: TGTGCCAGCGGCCTCGGACCACCCGGGACTAGCGTCAATGAGCAGTTCTTC